These 32 T cell receptor beta chains came from one sample sequenced in a study of regulatory T cells in long-lasting Graves disease. Time point reported: newly diagnosed GD, antithyroid drugs for less than 3 months. The authors made the TCR library using RNA they extracted from PBMCs. Combining iRepertoire HTBI primers with Arm-PCR of CDR3 regions, the authors built TCR beta libraries. MiXCR, run by TCRdb on the multiplex PCR reads, gives a single entry per CDR3 protein. There are approximately 480,000 distinct CDR3 sequences in the sample; around 15% occur only once, and about 12% lies in the top ten. These sequences were also reported in another study, on T cells in Graves' hyperthyroidism and ophthalmopathy.

The material sequenced was peripheral blood mononuclear cells (PBMCs), taken at new diagnosis, from a patient treated with antithyroid drugs. The origin of the receptors is a man aged 40-49 years with Graves disease.

This clonotype has ten or more counts. V and J are TRBV2 and TRBJ1-5, with 7 bases identical to TRBD1. The germline V gene encodes CDR1 SNHLY and CDR2 FYNNEI. CDR3 length: 14 amino acids. Trimming cost V 6 bases and J 0 bases; bases outside gene matches: 2. CDR3 DNA sequence: TGTGCCAGCAGGGGGACAGTTAGCAATCAGCCCCAGCATTTT. Its protein product is CASRGTVSNQPQHF.

The chain combines TRBV4-1 with TRBJ2-7; D remains ambiguous. V was cut by 1 base and J by 4 bases, with 11 bases left in between. Germline V gene data show CDR1 as MGHRA and CDR2 as YSYEKL. CDR3 length: 14 residues. CDR3 sequence: CASSQVDHQYEQYF. The CDR3 DNA follows: TGCGCCAGCAGCCAAGTGGACCATCAATACGAGCAGTACTTC.

The J gene is TRBJ1-2, the V gene TRBV14; 8 bases are a match to TRBD1. Germline V gene sequence: CDR1 SGHDN, CDR2 FVKESK. The CDR3 is 15 residues long. J was trimmed by 3 bases and V by 5 bases; bases with no gene match: 8. CDR3 amino acids: CASSLRRGLHYGYTF. The CDR3 DNA reads as TGTGCCAGCAGCTTACGCAGGGGGCTGCACTATGGCTACACCTTC.

This clonotype was seen at least ten times. V is TRBV28 and J is TRBJ1-1; no definite D call. The CDR3 contains 14 residues. The V gene lost 3 bases and the J gene lost 1 base, with 9 bases spanning the gap. From germline, CDR1 is MDHEN and CDR2 SYDVKM. The CDR3: CASSFSAPNTEAFF. The CDR3 DNA follows: TGTGCCAGCAGTTTTAGTGCGCCGAACACTGAAGCTTTCTTT. Variable domain in full (rest from reference TRBV28 and TRBJ1-1): DVKVTQSSRYLVKRTGEKVFLECVQDMDHENMFWYRQDPGLGLRLIYFSYDVKMKEKGDIPEGYSVSREKKERFSLILESASTNQTSMYLCASSFSAPNTEAFFGQGTRLTVV.

This clonotype showed up just a few times. The chain links TRBV2 to TRBJ2-1, with D hard to call. CDR1 is SNHLY, CDR2 FYNNEI, per germline. Trimming shortened V by 6 bases and J by 7 bases, and 19 bases separated the two germline ends. This CDR3 has 15 residues. As DNA, the CDR3 is TGTGCCAGCAGGGTCTCTGCCACTTTTGAAAATGAGCAGTTCTTC. Protein sequence: CASRVSATFENEQFF.

This chain joins TRBV28 and TRBJ1-1, with a weak D call TRBD1 (6 bases). Deletions cut 2 bases from V and 10 bases from J, with 14 bases between. The CDR3 is made up of 13 amino acids. Looked up from germline, CDR1 is MDHEN and CDR2 is SYDVKM. CDR3 nucleotide sequence: TGTGCCAGCAGTTTACGTAGAAGCAGGGGAGCTTTCTTT. It codes for CASSLRRSRGAFF. The complete variable domain, with remaining parts taken from reference TRBV28 and TRBJ1-1, reads DVKVTQSSRYLVKRTGEKVFLECVQDMDHENMFWYRQDPGLGLRLIYFSYDVKMKEKGDIPEGYSVSREKKERFSLILESASTNQTSMYLCASSLRRSRGAFFGQGTRLTVV.

This chain links TRBV30 with TRBJ2-1; the match to TRBD2 covers 16 bases. Germline V gene lookup returns CDR1 GTSNPN and CDR2 SVGIG (reference sequence). V gave up 1 base and J gave up 0 bases; unmatched junction bases: 6. The CDR3 is 19 amino acids. The chain's CDR3 is CAWSGTGTSGGGSYNEQFF. The CDR3 DNA is TGTGCCTGGAGTGGAACCGGGACTAGCGGGGGGGGCTCCTACAATGAGCAGTTCTTC.

This clonotype was counted many times. The V gene is TRBV18, the J gene TRBJ2-1; D is unresolved. CDR1 KGHSH and CDR2 LQKENI come from the germline V gene. Trimming removed 2 bases from V and 4 bases from J, with 6 bases in between. This CDR3 contains 13 residues. The CDR3 region has the DNA TGTGCCAGCTCACCAGGGCAGTACAATGAGCAGTTCTTC. Translation: CASSPGQYNEQFF.

This clonotype was detected only a few times. The chain employs TRBV27 and TRBJ2-7; tentatively, D is TRBD1 or TRBD2 (5 bases each). CDR1 MNHEY and CDR2 SMNVEV come from the germline V gene (reference sequence). V lost 6 bases and J lost 2, with 17 bases in between. The CDR3 runs to 15 residues. The CDR3 region has the DNA TGTGCCAGCAGAAGGTGGGGGACGCCTACCTACGAGCAGTACTTC. It specifies CASRRWGTPTYEQYF.

This clonotype came up a few times. The chain joins TRBV5-5 to TRBJ2-7, with a possible D match to TRBD2 (5 bases). The V gene lost 0 bases and the J gene lost 4 bases, with 11 bases spanning the gap. The CDR3 runs 14 residues. The germline CDR1 and CDR2 sequences are SGHKS and YYEKEE (reference sequence). CDR3 bases: TGTGCCAGCAGCTTGGGGGCCGGGATGTACGAGCAGTACTTC. It codes for CASSLGAGMYEQYF.

There are many counts of this clonotype. Its ends do not fully match the called genes, so a read error is possible. This chain links TRBV5-1 with TRBJ2-2; 8 bases are a match to TRBD2. This CDR3 region has 15 residues. CDR1 SGHRS and CDR2 YFSETQ come from the germline V gene. The CDR3 loop reads CASSLAGLNTGELFF. Written as DNA, the CDR3 is TGTGCCAGCAGTTTAGCGGGGCTTAACACCGGGGAGCTGTTTTTT.

The chain couples TRBV20-1 to TRBJ2-2; 7 bases map to TRBD2. In germline, CDR1 is DFQATT, CDR2 SNEGSKA (reference sequence). This CDR3 has 19 residues. Here the CDR3 DNA reads TGCAGAAGCGGGGCAGGGCGATCTGGGAACCCGACGAACACCGGGGAGCTGTTTTTT. It is translated as CRSGAGRSGNPTNTGELFF.

Many counts were recorded for this clonotype. The chain combines TRBV7-2 with TRBJ2-2; 10 bases map to TRBD1. V was clipped by 5 bases and J by 5 bases; unmatched bases: 8. The CDR3 has 16 residues. Germline CDR1 SGHTA, CDR2 FQGNSA. The DNA for the CDR3 is TGTGCCAGCAGCCCGGGGACAGGGGTATCAACCGGGGAGCTGTTTTTT. It encodes CASSPGTGVSTGELFF.

On this clonotype itself: Since a much larger clone is just one base distant, this may be a read error. The rearrangement joins TRBV5-1 to TRBJ1-1; D uncertain. CDR1 and CDR2 (germline): SGHRS, YFSETQ. The CDR3 is made up of 13 amino acids. The DNA of the CDR3 is TGCGCCAGCGGCTTGAAGGCGGGAACTGAAGCTTTCTTT. It translates to CASGLKAGTEAFF.

This clonotype was recorded many times. The chain links TRBV28 to TRBJ1-5; no clear D gene. The CDR3 is 13 amino acids. Trimming removed 7 bases at V and 3 bases at J, with 10 bases between. Germline V CDR1 and CDR2: MDHEN, SYDVKM. This CDR3 is CASIPSVNQPQHF. DNA for the CDR3: TGTGCCAGCATACCCTCGGTCAATCAGCCCCAGCATTTT.

This clonotype has a count of ten or more. V usage is TRBV12-3 or TRBV12-4 and J usage is TRBJ2-1, with no clear D. With 6 bases removed from V and 10 bases from J, the gap between germline ends came to 16 bases. This CDR3 comprises 13 residues. The CDR3 protein is CASSQYTQTEQFF. In nucleotides, the CDR3 is TGTGCCAGCAGCCAATACACCCAAACGGAGCAGTTCTTC.

As for this clonotype: This may stem from a read error, because a much larger clone lies one nucleotide away. The chain is built from TRBV6-5 and TRBJ1-5; D ambiguous. CDR1 is MNHEY and CDR2 is SVGAGI in the germline V gene. The CDR3 spans 14 residues. The germline V and J ends were trimmed by 2 bases and 2 bases, with 7 bases remaining between them. DNA for the CDR3: TGTGCCAGCAGTTACCCCAGTGGCAATCAGCCCCAGCATTTT. Its translation is CASSYPSGNQPQHF.

CDR3 loop: CASSQERQNYGYTF. The CDR3 DNA follows: TGCGCCAGCAGCCAAGAGCGGCAGAACTATGGCTACACCTTC. The chain carries TRBV4-1 and TRBJ1-2; D remains ambiguous. Germline V CDR1 and CDR2: MGHRA, YSYEKL. The V end was cut by 0 bases, the J end by 2 bases, with 7 bases between. The CDR3 covers 14 residues.

The chain couples TRBV14 to TRBJ1-4, with TRBD1 matching over 9 bases. Losses at the gene ends were 0 bases for V and 8 bases for J; bases not matched to a gene: 10. Germline CDR1 and CDR2: SGHDN and FVKESK. The length of the CDR3 is 17 residues. The CDR3 sequence: CASSQEDGTGRGEKLFF. The CDR3 DNA reads as TGTGCCAGCAGCCAAGAGGACGGGACAGGGCGAGGGGAAAAACTGTTTTTT.

For this clonotype: This could be a read error, since a much larger clone is one nucleotide away. The rearrangement uses TRBV24-1 and TRBJ2-2; tentative D call: TRBD1 (8 bases). Trimming took 7 bases from V and 3 from J, leaving 17 bases between them. The CDR3 loop spans 16 amino acids. Germline V gene data show CDR1 as KGHDR and CDR2 as SFDVKD. The CDR3, as DNA: TGTGCCACCAGAGAGTGGACAGGGAGGGACACCGGGGAGCTGTTTTTT. It encodes CATREWTGRDTGELFF.

This clonotype was picked up many times. V gene TRBV19 combines with J gene TRBJ2-1; no reliable D call. Per germline, CDR1 LNHDA and CDR2 SQIVND (reference sequence). Trimming shortened V by 3 bases and J by 7 bases, and 13 bases separated the two germline ends. The CDR3 is 14 amino acids. The CDR3 DNA follows: TGTGCCAGTAGTATTCCTCCCCGGTCGAATGAGCAGTTCTTC. Encoded protein: CASSIPPRSNEQFF.

This clonotype was detected ten times or more. The chain carries TRBV28 and TRBJ2-7; D might be TRBD1 or TRBD2, each matching 5 bases. V lost 5 bases and J 3 bases, leaving 14 bases between the germline ends. The CDR3 runs to 14 residues. Germline values: CDR1 MDHEN, CDR2 SYDVKM. Here the CDR3 DNA reads TGTGCCAGCAGTCCCCGGGACGGGTACTACGAGCAGTACTTC. Its translation is CASSPRDGYYEQYF.

This clonotype was found many times. The CDR3 protein is CSAGLGQGAGQPQHF. The DNA for the CDR3 is TGCAGTGCTGGGCTGGGACAGGGGGCGGGACAGCCCCAGCATTTT. This chain links TRBV20-1 with TRBJ1-5; 12 positions agree with TRBD1. This CDR3 comprises 15 residues. Germline V CDR1 and CDR2: DFQATT, SNEGSKA (reference sequence). V dropped 5 bases and J dropped 7; count of bases not matched to a gene: 9.

For this clonotype: It may be a read error: a sequence one base away is much more abundant. The chain combines TRBV5-1 with TRBJ2-5; D may be TRBD2 (6 bases). TRBJ2-1 matches the DNA end more closely, so the J call is doubtful. This CDR3 contains 16 residues. Germline values: CDR1 SGHRS, CDR2 YFSETQ. The CDR3, as DNA: TGCGCCAGCAGCAGACTAGGGCTTACGGCTCCCAATGAGCAGTTCTTC. Its translation: CASSRLGLTAPNEQFF.

CDR3 coding DNA: TGTGCCAGCAGGCCTCTGGGGGCGGGACCCAACGAGCAGTACTTC. Translation gives CASRPLGAGPNEQYF. The chain uses TRBV7-8 and TRBJ2-7; the D gene could be TRBD1 or TRBD2 (6 bases each). Germline assignment: CDR1 SGHVS and CDR2 FQNEAQ. The CDR3 loop spans 15 amino acids. Trimming removed 6 bases at V and 5 bases at J, with 20 bases between.

The chain combines TRBV30 with TRBJ1-6, with 8 positions matching TRBD1. V gave up 3 bases and J gave up 8 bases; unmatched junction bases: 6. CDR1 is GTSNPN and CDR2 is SVGIG in the germline V gene (reference sequence). There are 14 residues in the CDR3. In DNA, the CDR3 is TGTGCCTGGAGGCGGACAGGGCCGGATTCACCCCTCCACTTT. This sequence encodes CAWRRTGPDSPLHF.

This chain connects TRBV24-1 to TRBJ2-1; no clear D. This CDR3 has 12 amino acids. The ends were cut back, 12 bases at V and 0 bases at J, with 8 bases in the middle. Looked up from germline, CDR1 is KGHDR and CDR2 is SFDVKD. CDR3 DNA: TGTGCCTGTGCGAGCTCCTACAATGAGCAGTTCTTC. Its translation is CACASSYNEQFF.

This clonotype was seen repeatedly, ten times or more. Here the CDR3 DNA reads TGTGCCAGCACTCCCGGGGTAGATAGCTCCTACGAGCAGTACTTC. Encoded protein: CASTPGVDSSYEQYF. This chain connects TRBV12-3 or TRBV12-4 to TRBJ2-7, with D perhaps TRBD2 (5 bases). V gave up 7 bases and J gave up 0 bases, with 16 bases separating them. There are 15 residues in the CDR3.

There are many counts of this clonotype. The DNA of the CDR3 is TGCAGTGCGACAGGGGAAAATGCAGATACGCAGTATTTT. It codes for CSATGENADTQYF. The J gene is TRBJ2-3, the V gene TRBV20-1, with TRBD1 matching 8 bases. Per the germline V gene, CDR1 is DFQATT and CDR2 is SNEGSKA (reference sequence). J was trimmed by 4 bases and V by 6 bases; bases with no gene match: 6. The CDR3 runs 13 residues.

This clonotype appeared many times. The chain uses TRBV11-1 and TRBJ2-7, with TRBD2 as a possible D gene (5 bases). With 4 bases removed from V and 2 bases from J, the gap between germline ends came to 9 bases. The CDR3 is made up of 13 amino acids. Germline V gene data show CDR1 as SGHAT and CDR2 as FQDESV (reference sequence). Here the CDR3 DNA reads TGTGCCAGCAGCTGGACGGGAACCTACGAGCAGTACTTC. Residues: CASSWTGTYEQYF.

This clonotype was seen repeatedly, ten times or more. This rearrangement joins TRBV20-1 to TRBJ2-5; 9 bases are a match to TRBD2. In germline, CDR1 is DFQATT, CDR2 SNEGSKA (reference sequence). Germline trimming cut 5 bases from V and 1 base from J; bases unmatched to any gene: 5. This CDR3 is 14 amino acids long. The CDR3 coding sequence is TGCAGTGCTGTACTAGCGGGCATCCAAGAGACCCAGTACTTC. This translates into CSAVLAGIQETQYF.

Turning to this clonotype: This may be a read error, as it is one base from a much larger clone. The chain is built from TRBV12-3 or TRBV12-4 and TRBJ2-7; possibly TRBD1 or TRBD2 for D (5 bases each). Trimming shortened V by 5 bases and J by 6 bases, and 20 bases separated the two germline ends. The CDR3 covers 15 residues. As DNA, the CDR3 is TGTGCCAGCAGTAAACGCCGGGACCAAAAATGCGAGCAGTACTTC. As protein: CASSKRRDQKCEQYF.